One sample yielded the 10 T cell receptor beta chains listed below, sequenced in a study of cytomegalovirus exposure and HLA in healthy donors. The method was immunoSEQ multiplex PCR; TCRdb's version includes in-frame clones alone and lacks a portion of them. This repertoire shows around 250,000 clones, 85% to 90% found once; its top ten account for under 0.4%. Sequencing input: PBMCs. Receptors originate from a woman in her late teens or twenties in good health and CMV-seronegative.

V gene TRBV6-1 combines with J gene TRBJ1-5; 9 bases fit TRBD1. V dropped 5 bases and J dropped 3; count of bases not matched to a gene: 2. The CDR3 loop spans 14 amino acids. Germline V CDR1 and CDR2: MNHNS, SASEGT. The CDR3 loop reads CASSWTGDNQPQHF. The CDR3 nucleotides read TGTGCCAGCAGTTGGACAGGGGACAATCAGCCCCAGCATTTT.

CDR3 sequence reads: CASIGQDVHIQYF. Here the CDR3 DNA reads TGTGCCAGCATCGGACAGGACGTCCACATTCAGTACTTC. The chain uses TRBV11-2 and TRBJ2-4; 7 bases map to TRBD1. The CDR3 has 13 residues. V shed 7 bases, J shed 8 bases, and the junction held 8 bases outside the gene matches. The V gene's germline CDR1 is SGHAT and CDR2 FQNNGV.

The rearrangement links TRBV28 to TRBJ2-7; 10 positions agree with TRBD2. The CDR3 consists of 15 residues. Germline assignment: CDR1 MDHEN and CDR2 SYDVKM. The V gene end was trimmed by 5 bases and the J gene end by 2 bases; junction bases not matched to a gene: 6. The CDR3 loop reads CASSTLAGPTYEQYV. CDR3 bases: TGTGCCAGCAGTACACTAGCGGGGCCTACCTACGAGCAGTACGTC.

The chain employs TRBV11-2 and TRBJ1-3; D is undetermined. The ends were cut back, 4 bases at V and 2 bases at J, with 18 bases in the middle. The CDR3 loop spans 17 amino acids. Germline values: CDR1 SGHAT, CDR2 FQNNGV. The CDR3 DNA sequence: TGTGCCAGCAGCTCCTCTGGACTCTTGGAACCTGGAAACACCATATATTTT. Protein: CASSSSGLLEPGNTIYF.

The rearrangement uses TRBV9 and TRBJ1-1; 7 nucleotides match TRBD1. V lost 4 bases to trimming and J lost 0 bases; unmatched junction nucleotides: 3. Germline-derived CDR1 and CDR2 are SGDLS and YYNGEE. The CDR3 loop spans 14 amino acids. The CDR3 sequence is CASSLTGLNTEAFF. CDR3 in DNA: TGTGCCAGCAGCTTGACAGGGCTGAACACTGAAGCTTTCTTT.

This sequence joins TRBV5-1 and TRBJ2-7; 8 nucleotides match TRBD1. CDR3 length: 16 residues. The J segment lost 4 bases and the V segment lost 0 bases, leaving 9 bases of the junction unmatched. CDR1 is SGHRS and CDR2 is YFSETQ in the germline V gene. The CDR3 DNA is TGCGCCAGCAGCTTGGGACACGGGACAGGATCTTACGAGCAGTACGTC. Amino acids: CASSLGHGTGSYEQYV.

The rearrangement links TRBV5-5 to TRBJ1-1, with 12 nucleotides matching TRBD1. Per the germline V gene, CDR1 is SGHKS and CDR2 is YYEKEE (reference sequence). The CDR3 runs 15 residues. With V trimmed by 4 bases and J by 5 bases, 6 bases remained unmatched. CDR3 region: CASSPGTGGRTEAFF. CDR3 sequence (DNA): TGTGCCAGCAGCCCCGGGACAGGGGGCCGGACTGAAGCTTTCTTT.

The CDR3 nucleotides are TGTGCCAGTAGTATGAGGGATCCAGATACGCAGTATTTT. It is translated as CASSMRDPDTQYF. This sequence joins TRBV19 and TRBJ2-3; TRBD2 might be the D (5 bases). This CDR3 has 13 residues. V was clipped by 3 bases and J by 4 bases, with 8 bases between them. Germline CDR1 reads LNHDA; CDR2 reads SQIVND (reference sequence).

The rearrangement uses TRBV18 and TRBJ2-1; possibly TRBD2 for D (5 bases). Germline V gives CDR1 KGHSH, CDR2 LQKENI. This CDR3 has 15 residues. The V end was cut by 4 bases, the J end by 1 base, with 11 bases between. The CDR3 is CASSRPGISYNEQFF. The DNA of the CDR3 is TGTGCCAGCTCACGTCCGGGAATTTCCTACAATGAGCAGTTCTTC.

This clone occurred a few times. The chain joins TRBV2 to TRBJ2-7; D unresolved. The CDR3 totals 14 residues. The V gene's germline CDR1 is SNHLY and CDR2 FYNNEI. V was shortened by 0 bases and J by 3 bases, with 9 bases between the two germline ends. In DNA form, the CDR3 reads TGTGCCAGCAGTGAAGCTAACGGCCACTACGAGCAGTACGTC. Translating gives CASSEANGHYEQYV.